This T cell receptor (beta chain) was observed in a study of PD-1 blockade in classical Hodgkin lymphoma. The sample's time point: cycle 4 day 1 (C4D1), after 5 to 7 weeks of nivolumab. No patient escaped relapse after autologous stem cell transplantation, and brentuximab vedotin exposure varied. After removal of 5 bases from V and 10 bases from J, the junction contained 12 bases not matched to a gene. Germline lookup yields CDR1 SGHKS and CDR2 YYEKEE (reference sequence). The CDR3 extends over 14 amino acids. Assay used: immunoSEQ multiplex PCR; TCRdb lists only in-frame clones, some missing. Counted here are about 93,000 clones, more than 70% occurring once; the ten biggest clones make up roughly 9.4%. Worth noting for this clone: Its matching antigen is unknown.

Regarding the study as a whole: Repertoire difference causes, possibly disease activity or prior therapy, remain undefined.

The sequence was obtained from a human donor with classical Hodgkin lymphoma. The sequencing here drew on peripheral blood mononuclear cells (PBMCs), taken before the fourth cycle of nivolumab. The chain joins TRBV5-5 to TRBJ1-2; TRBD1 matches 9 bases. The CDR3 nucleotides are TGTGCCAGCAGGGCCTCGACCGGGACAGGGCTCTACACCTTC. This gives the protein CASRASTGTGLYTF. Filled out from reference TRBV5-5 and TRBJ1-2, the complete variable domain reads DAGVTQSPTHLIKTRGQQVTLRCSPISGHKSVSWYQQVLGQGPQFIFQYYEKEERGRGNFPDRFSARQFPNYSSELNVNALLLGDSALYLCASRASTGTGLYTFGSGTRLTVV.